This T cell receptor (beta chain) came from a study of blood T cell repertoires in COVID-19. The table came from immunoSEQ multiplex PCR; TCRdb's copy has only in-frame clones and leaves some out. The sample lists about 150,000 clones, roughly 84% occurring once. Germline values: CDR1 ENHRY, CDR2 SYGVKD. The V and J ends lost 7 bases and 5 bases, in that order; junction bases with no gene match: 7. This CDR3 is built from 14 residues. Within 2 weeks of study entry, exposed participants had contacted a PCR-confirmed or clinician-diagnosed COVID-19 case. The V gene is TRBV10-3, the J gene TRBJ1-5; 8 nucleotides align to TRBD1. The receptor was isolated from a woman in her fifties or sixties who had been exposed to COVID-19. Sequencing was performed on PBMCs or T cells enriched from blood (not recorded which). The CDR3 sequence is CAIKGDRGYQPQHF. CDR3 sequence (DNA): TGTGCCATCAAAGGCGACAGGGGATATCAGCCCCAGCATTTT.